The 28 T cell receptor beta chains given below trace back to one sample, sequenced in a study of regulatory T cells in long-lasting Graves disease. CDR3-region Arm-PCR and iRepertoire HTBI primers produced the TCR beta libraries. TCRdb re-analysed the multiplex PCR reads in MiXCR, keeping a single row per CDR3 protein. The sample contains a few hundred thousand distinct CDR3 sequences, 13% of which appear only once. Time point defined: newly diagnosed GD, antithyroid drugs for less than 3 months. Construction of the TCR library relied on RNA isolated from PBMCs. The sample was also reused in another study, on T cells in Graves' hyperthyroidism and ophthalmopathy.

Sequenced here: peripheral blood mononuclear cells (PBMCs), sampled at new diagnosis, from a patient treated with antithyroid drugs. The receptors here all came from a man aged 30 to 45 with Graves disease.

The chain links TRBV19 to TRBJ2-6; D gene unclear. This CDR3 is 15 amino acids long. Trimming stripped 3 bases from V and 0 bases from J, with 6 bases between. Germline V gene lookup returns CDR1 LNHDA and CDR2 SQIVND (reference sequence). The chain's CDR3 is CASSMAASGANVLTF. The DNA of the CDR3 is TGTGCCAGTAGTATGGCGGCCTCTGGGGCCAACGTCCTGACTTTC.

Many counts were recorded for this clonotype. The junction does not match germline at one end; this may be a read error. The chain couples TRBV29-1 to TRBJ1-1; D gene unclear. Germline CDR1 is SQVTM and CDR2 is ANQGSEA. The CDR3 spans 11 residues. CDR3 DNA sequence: TGCAGCGTTCAAGAGAACACTGAAGCTTTCTTT. It translates to CSVQENTEAFF.

This clonotype came up many times. The chain is built from TRBV3-1 and TRBJ1-1; no clear D. The CDR3 sequence is 12 residues long. From germline, CDR1 is LGHDT and CDR2 YNNKEL (reference sequence). The V end was cut by 4 bases, the J end by 8 bases, with 11 bases between. CDR3 DNA: TGTGCCAGCAGCCCGGCTGGCAGAGAAGCTTTCTTT. Translated: CASSPAGREAFF. Complete variable domain (other parts from reference TRBV3-1 and TRBJ1-1): DTAVSQTPKYLVTQMGNDKSIKCEQNLGHDTMYWYKQDSKKFLKIMFSYNNKELIINETVPNRFSPKSPDKAHLNLHINSLELGDSAVYFCASSPAGREAFFGQGTRLTVV.

The sample holds many counts of this clonotype. V gene TRBV12-3 or TRBV12-4 combines with J gene TRBJ1-2; the D is unclear. The V end was cut by 2 bases, the J end by 2 bases, with 6 bases between. The CDR3 totals 13 residues. CDR3 in amino acids: CASSLRENYGYTF. The CDR3 DNA reads TGTGCCAGCAGTTTAAGGGAGAACTATGGCTACACCTTC.

This clonotype appeared many times. This sequence joins TRBV11-2 and TRBJ1-3; no reliable D call. The CDR3 spans 13 residues. Per germline, CDR1 SGHAT and CDR2 FQNNGV. V gave up 5 bases and J gave up 2 bases, with 7 bases separating them. The CDR3 DNA sequence: TGTGCCAGCAGCCTCTCTACTGGAAACACCATATATTTT. It is translated as CASSLSTGNTIYF.

The genes are TRBV27 and TRBJ2-1; possible D gene TRBD2, 5 bases. The CDR3 length is 14 residues. CDR1 MNHEY and CDR2 SMNVEV come from the germline V gene (reference sequence). The ends were cut back, 5 bases at V and 8 bases at J, with 16 bases in the middle. CDR3 amino acids: CASSLYLMEDEQFF. CDR3 DNA: TGTGCCAGCAGTCTATACCTCATGGAGGATGAGCAGTTCTTC.

At least ten counts were recorded for this clonotype. The chain carries TRBV12-3 or TRBV12-4 and TRBJ2-1, with D possibly TRBD2 on 5 matching bases. The CDR3 has 13 residues. Trimming left V 7 bases short and J 5 bases short, with 12 bases between. The CDR3 spells CASTARADNEQFF. The CDR3 coding sequence is TGTGCCAGCACAGCGAGGGCGGACAATGAGCAGTTCTTC.

There are many counts of this clonotype. This sequence joins TRBV29-1 and TRBJ2-3; perhaps TRBD2 as D (6 bases). The CDR3 has 14 amino acids. The V gene lost 7 bases and the J gene lost 2 bases, with 16 bases spanning the gap. CDR1 and CDR2 (germline): SQVTM, ANQGSEA. The CDR3 reads CSAGPGLVTDTQYF. The CDR3, as DNA: TGCAGCGCGGGACCGGGACTGGTCACAGATACGCAGTATTTT.

This clonotype was counted many times. The J gene is TRBJ1-1, the V gene TRBV29-1; 7 positions match TRBD1. Looked up from germline, CDR1 is SQVTM and CDR2 is ANQGSEA. The CDR3 runs 13 residues. J was trimmed by 0 bases and V by 7 bases; bases with no gene match: 5. Here the CDR3 reads CSEGTVMNTEAFF. The DNA for the CDR3 is TGCAGCGAAGGGACAGTCATGAACACTGAAGCTTTCTTT.

This clonotype was observed at least ten times. The V call is TRBV7-2, the J call TRBJ2-1; the D gene is possibly TRBD2 (6 bases). The germline CDR1 and CDR2 sequences are SGHTA and FQGNSA. The V and J ends lost 1 base and 8 bases respectively, with 12 bases between them. The length of the CDR3 is 14 residues. Here the CDR3 reads CASSLGSTRDEQFF. The CDR3 region has the DNA TGTGCCAGCAGCTTAGGTTCGACTAGGGATGAGCAGTTCTTC.

In its sample, this clonotype was seen many times. The rearrangement joins TRBV9 to TRBJ2-2; D unresolved. Germline V gene sequence: CDR1 SGDLS, CDR2 YYNGEE. The CDR3 covers 13 residues. Trimming pared 3 bases from V and 8 bases from J, leaving 11 bases between. The CDR3 sequence is CASSDKLQGELFF. CDR3 DNA: TGTGCCAGCAGCGACAAACTACAGGGGGAGCTGTTTTTT. The full variable domain, rest sourced from reference TRBV9 and TRBJ2-2, is DSGVTQTPKHLITATGQRVTLRCSPRSGDLSVYWYQQSLDQGLQFLIQYYNGEERAKGNILERFSAQQFPDLHSELNLSSLELGDSALYFCASSDKLQGELFFGEGSRLTVL.

The chain employs TRBV4-2 and TRBJ2-7; 10 bases are a match to TRBD2. Germline CDR1 reads LGHNA; CDR2 reads YNFKEQ. The CDR3 loop spans 16 amino acids. The V and J ends lost 4 bases and 3 bases, in that order; junction bases with no gene match: 9. The DNA of the CDR3 is TGTGCCAGCAGCCGCGTCCTAGCGGGAGCCGTCTACGAGCAGTACTTC. Translated, it gives CASSRVLAGAVYEQYF.

This clonotype was found many times. The CDR3 loop is CASSLAGRANQPQHF. The CDR3 DNA is TGTGCCAGCAGCTTAGCCGGCAGGGCCAATCAGCCCCAGCATTTT. V gene TRBV11-2 combines with J gene TRBJ1-5; a weak D match, TRBD1 (5 bases). CDR3 length equals 15 residues. Per the germline V gene, CDR1 is SGHAT and CDR2 is FQNNGV. The V end was cut by 1 base, the J end by 3 bases, with 10 bases between. Full variable domain (rest looked up from reference TRBV11-2 and TRBJ1-5): EAGVAQSPRYKIIEKRQSVAFWCNPISGHATLYWYQQILGQGPKLLIQFQNNGVVDDSQLPKDRFSAERLKGVDSTLKIQPAKLEDSAVYLCASSLAGRANQPQHFGDGTRLSIL.

This clonotype occurred many times. The chain combines TRBV15 with TRBJ2-7; no clear D. Trimming took off 5 bases at V and 4 bases at J, with 9 bases between the two ends. CDR1 and CDR2 from the germline V gene are LNHNV and YYDKDF (reference sequence). The CDR3 length is 12 residues. This chain's CDR3 is CATSPGPYEQYF. In nucleotides, the CDR3 is TGTGCCACCAGCCCGGGCCCTTACGAGCAGTACTTC.

In the case of this clonotype: A much larger clone lies one base from this, so it may be a read error. This chain uses TRBV29-1 with TRBJ2-5, with 8 positions matching TRBD2. The CDR3 sequence is 13 residues long. Germline V lookup: CDR1 SQVTM, CDR2 ANQGSEA. The CDR3: CSYRGGHQETKYF. CDR3 nucleotide sequence: TGCAGCTACCGGGGGGGCCACCAAGAGACCAAGTACTTC.

This chain connects TRBV5-1 to TRBJ2-7, with D possibly being TRBD1 (6 bases). Germline loops: CDR1 SGHRS, CDR2 YFSETQ. V was trimmed by 3 bases and J by 2 bases, leaving 15 bases between them. The CDR3 runs to 15 residues. CDR3 in amino acids: CASSSLQQGTYEQYF. The CDR3 nucleotides are TGCGCCAGCAGCTCCTTACAACAGGGAACCTACGAGCAGTACTTC.

This clonotype was picked up a small number of times. One end of the junction varies from germline; a read error may be responsible. This rearrangement joins TRBV12-3 or TRBV12-4 to TRBJ2-3; either TRBD1 or TRBD2 may fit D (5 bases each). With the DNA end fitting TRBJ2-5 better, the J assignment may be wrong. There are 13 residues in the CDR3. The CDR3 loop is CAGSRDPRGAQYF. The DNA for the CDR3 is TGTGCCGGCAGTCGGGACCCCAGAGGGGCCCAGTACTTC.

This clonotype was observed a few times. The genes are TRBV3-1 and TRBJ2-2; D remains ambiguous. V was clipped by 1 base and J by 1 base, with 7 bases between them. This CDR3 spans 15 amino acids. In germline, CDR1 is LGHDT, CDR2 YNNKEL (reference sequence). The CDR3 spells CASSQVTGNTGELFF. As DNA, the CDR3 is TGTGCCAGCAGCCAAGTTACGGGGAACACCGGGGAGCTGTTTTTT.

This clonotype occurred many times. The J gene is TRBJ2-2, the V gene TRBV24-1, with 11 bases lining up with TRBD1. CDR1 and CDR2 from the germline V gene are KGHDR and SFDVKD. The CDR3 spans 14 residues. J gave up 6 bases and V 8 bases, and 4 bases lay outside the gene matches. The CDR3 sequence is CATNAGQGAGELFF. DNA of the CDR3: TGTGCCACCAACGCGGGACAGGGGGCCGGGGAGCTGTTTTTT.

This clonotype was recorded a few times. The chain combines TRBV14 with TRBJ2-2; 9 bases agree with TRBD1. Germline-derived CDR1 and CDR2 are SGHDN and FVKESK. Unmatched junction bases numbered 19, after V lost 4 bases and J lost 4 bases. This CDR3 is 20 amino acids long. The CDR3 DNA sequence: TGTGCCAGCAGCCCTGTAGGGACAGGGTATTCGGGTCTTATCACCGGGGAGCTGTTTTTT. It is translated as CASSPVGTGYSGLITGELFF.

This clonotype was recorded many times. The V call is TRBV5-1, the J call TRBJ2-2, with D tentatively TRBD2 (5 bases). This CDR3 is built from 16 residues. Deletions cut 4 bases from V and 5 bases from J, with 18 bases between. Germline V gene sequence: CDR1 SGHRS, CDR2 YFSETQ. The DNA for the CDR3 is TGCGCCAGCAGCCTCTTTCGAGGGAGAGGGACCGGGGAGCTGTTTTTT. It yields the protein CASSLFRGRGTGELFF.

This clonotype was seen many times. The chain couples TRBV11-2 to TRBJ2-7; 7 bases are a match to TRBD1. Germline V gene data show CDR1 as SGHAT and CDR2 as FQNNGV. The CDR3 is 16 amino acids. The V and J ends lost 6 bases and 5 bases, in that order; junction bases with no gene match: 16. CDR3 in DNA: TGTGCCAGCAGTCCTAGAATGACAGGGCTGCTCAACGAGCAGTACTTC. Protein: CASSPRMTGLLNEQYF.

This clonotype was seen ten or more times. A junction boundary mismatches the germline segment, possibly from a read error. J is TRBJ1-1 and V is TRBV6-1, with D possibly matching TRBD1 (6 bases). Germline CDR1 reads MNHNS; CDR2 reads SASEGT. The CDR3 has 14 amino acids. Here the CDR3 DNA reads TGTGCCAGCAATCCGGGACATATGAACACTGAAGCCTTCTTT. It yields the protein CASNPGHMNTEAFF.

This clonotype was found many times. This chain joins TRBV20-1 and TRBJ2-1; the match to TRBD1 covers 7 bases. CDR3 length: 15 amino acids. Per germline, CDR1 DFQATT and CDR2 SNEGSKA (reference sequence). J was trimmed by 8 bases and V by 5 bases; bases with no gene match: 15. The chain's CDR3 is CSARSDRVVKHEQFF. Here the CDR3 DNA reads TGCAGTGCTCGCTCCGACAGGGTGGTAAAGCATGAGCAGTTCTTC.

The rearrangement joins TRBV20-1 to TRBJ2-2, with TRBD2 matching 11 bases. Trimming cost V 2 bases and J 6 bases; bases outside gene matches: 5. The CDR3 contains 15 residues. CDR1 and CDR2 (germline): DFQATT, SNEGSKA (reference sequence). CDR3 sequence (DNA): TGCAGTGCTAGACCTAGCGGGAGGAGTCCCGGGGAGCTGTTTTTT. Its translation: CSARPSGRSPGELFF.

This clonotype was found a few times. The chain couples TRBV18 to TRBJ2-7; 9 bases line up with TRBD2. The CDR3 contains 16 residues. Per germline, CDR1 KGHSH and CDR2 LQKENI. Trimming cost V 3 bases and J 5 bases; bases outside gene matches: 11. CDR3 sequence (DNA): TGTGCCAGCTCACCCGAACCCGGACTAGCGACCCACGAGCAGTACTTC. This codes for CASSPEPGLATHEQYF.

This clonotype was counted only a few times. The V gene is TRBV7-8, the J gene TRBJ1-5; D gene uncertain. The CDR3 is 15 residues long. Germline V gene sequence: CDR1 SGHVS, CDR2 FQNEAQ. V lost 5 bases, J lost 0 bases, and 11 bases lay in between. CDR3 nucleotides: TGTGCCAGCAGCCGTATCACAGCTAGCAATCAGCCCCAGCATTTT. This encodes CASSRITASNQPQHF.

The rearrangement uses TRBV20-1 and TRBJ2-7; unclear D gene. CDR1 is DFQATT, CDR2 SNEGSKA, per germline (reference sequence). Trimming took off 3 bases at V and 3 bases at J, with 9 bases between the two ends. The CDR3 has 12 amino acids. As DNA, the CDR3 is TGCAGTGCTAGGAAGCTCCGCTACGAGCAGTACTTC. Translating it yields CSARKLRYEQYF.